These T cell receptor beta chains were read from a single sample in a study of CXCR3-negative and CXCR3-positive naive CD8 T cells. One entry per CDR3 protein, without DNA, is what TCRdb gives after re-calling the 5' RACE reads. The sample shows around 50,000 distinct CDR3 sequences, and about 1.6% sits with its ten largest clones. The specimen sequenced was naive CXCR3- CD8+ T cells from blood. The receptors shown here come from a human donor in good health. Some clones in this sample may be carry-over from other donors' samples. Both conserved end residues are part of each CDR3. The order of the fields is J gene, V gene, CDR3 protein.

j_gene: TRBJ2-3
v_gene: TRBV28
CDR3aa: CASSPSDTQYF

j_gene: TRBJ2-1
v_gene: TRBV15
CDR3aa: CATSRDFPQDEQFF

j_gene: TRBJ1-1
v_gene: TRBV4-2
CDR3aa: CASSQATGFPEAFF

j_gene: TRBJ2-2
v_gene: TRBV15
CDR3aa: CATSRGGGTGELFF

j_gene: TRBJ1-4
v_gene: TRBV21-1
CDR3aa: CASSITGPILFF

j_gene: TRBJ1-3
v_gene: TRBV7-9
CDR3aa: CASSERETGTYSGNTIYF

j_gene: TRBJ2-7
v_gene: TRBV7-2
CDR3aa: CASSLPQGAAYSREQYF

j_gene: TRBJ2-2
v_gene: TRBV12-3/TRBV12-4
CDR3aa: CASSSVYGSSLREGDRELFF

j_gene: TRBJ1-6
v_gene: TRBV11-2
CDR3aa: CASSPNFNSPLHF

j_gene: TRBJ2-3
v_gene: TRBV12-3/TRBV12-4
CDR3aa: CASSPKPGLATDTQYF

j_gene: TRBJ2-2
v_gene: TRBV29-1
CDR3aa: CSVESAGGPNGELFF

j_gene: TRBJ2-7
v_gene: TRBV29-1
CDR3aa: CSVEVGGDSELVSYEQYF

j_gene: TRBJ2-7
v_gene: TRBV9
CDR3aa: CASSVGTSATEQYF

j_gene: TRBJ2-4
v_gene: TRBV30
CDR3aa: CAWSVLGGDIQYF

j_gene: TRBJ2-1
v_gene: TRBV7-9
CDR3aa: CASSLGPSSYNEQFF